This T cell receptor beta chain was retrieved from a study of Tregs in tolerant kidney transplant recipients. Whole-study results and caveats: Donor-specific Treg expansion exceeded global Treg expansion in tolerant patients, suggesting antigen drive. Few patients were studied, so findings need validation in larger groups.

The method was immunoSEQ multiplex PCR; TCRdb's version includes in-frame clones alone and lacks a portion of them. The data show tens of thousands of clones, around 90% seen once. The CDR3 extends over 16 amino acids. The V segment lost 8 bases and the J segment 3 bases; nucleotides outside the gene matches: 12. Germline CDR1 is MNHEY and CDR2 is SMNVEV (reference sequence). Details on this clone: The antigen remains undetermined.

Unstimulated regulatory T cells (CD4+CD25+CD127-), CD4+CD25- non-regulatory cells, CD4 and CD8 cells were FACS-sorted from thawed PBMCs. This chain joins TRBV27 and TRBJ2-7, with 11 bases aligning to TRBD2. The receptor was derived from a human donor who received a combined kidney and bone marrow transplant. The specimen comprised Tregs from blood, sampled before the transplant. The CDR3 loop reads CASSRRLAGPIYEQYF. The CDR3 nucleotides read TGTGCCAGCTCCCGTAGACTAGCGGGACCGATCTACGAGCAGTACTTC.